These T cell receptor beta chains were read from a single sample in a study of T cell responses to AZD1222 COVID-19 vaccine. The protocol was immunoSEQ multiplex PCR, while the TCRdb copy is restricted to in-frame clones and leaves out a portion. The sample holds 110,000 to 150,000 clones; roughly nine tenths are singletons and the top ten take roughly 3.2%. The source was peripheral blood, collected on day 0 of AZD1222 vaccination. The source of these receptors is an adult in good health. The CDR3 runs from the conserved cysteine through the conserved F or W. Fields, in order: V gene, J gene, clone size, D gene, CDR3 DNA, CDR3 protein. The D gene is left open where the match is weak. Clone size is shown for a subset of rows, as once, few, many or a class of expanded clone.

V gene: TRBV6-5
J gene: TRBJ1-2
clone size: .
D gene: TRBD1
CDR3 DNA: TGTGCCAGCAGCAACCGACAGGGGGCAGGCTACACCTTC
CDR3 protein: CASSNRQGAGYTF

V gene: TRBV3-1/TRBV3-2
J gene: TRBJ2-5
clone size: .
D gene: .
CDR3 DNA: TGTGCCAGCCATAAGCACCTGGGGCCCGGGGATGGCCAAGAGACCCAGTACTTC
CDR3 protein: CASHKHLGPGDGQETQYF

V gene: TRBV19
J gene: TRBJ2-1
clone size: .
D gene: .
CDR3 DNA: TGTGCCAGTAGTGCAGCCTCTGGGCTCTACAATGAGCAGTTCTTC
CDR3 protein: CASSAASGLYNEQFF

V gene: TRBV6-5
J gene: TRBJ1-2
clone size: .
D gene: .
CDR3 DNA: TGTGCCAGCAGACTCGACTATGGCTACACCTTC
CDR3 protein: CASRLDYGYTF

V gene: TRBV11-3
J gene: TRBJ2-5
clone size: .
D gene: TRBD2
CDR3 DNA: TGTGCCAGCAGCTTCTCCGGGACTAGCGGGAGGCAAGAGACCCAGTACTTC
CDR3 protein: CASSFSGTSGRQETQYF

V gene: TRBV30
J gene: TRBJ1-5
clone size: .
D gene: .
CDR3 DNA: TGTGCCTGGAGCGCCAGGGCACTCGATCAGCCCCAGCATTTT
CDR3 protein: CAWSARALDQPQHF

V gene: TRBV18
J gene: TRBJ1-4
clone size: .
D gene: .
CDR3 DNA: TGTGCCAGCTCACCAGGGCAGGCTAATGAAAAACTGTTTTTT
CDR3 protein: CASSPGQANEKLFF

V gene: TRBV12-3/TRBV12-4
J gene: TRBJ1-1
clone size: few
D gene: .
CDR3 DNA: TGTGCCAGCAGTCCCGGGACAATGGGAGAAGCTTTCTTT
CDR3 protein: CASSPGTMGEAFF

V gene: TRBV7-9
J gene: TRBJ2-5
clone size: .
D gene: .
CDR3 DNA: TGTGCCAGCAGCTTAGTAGGGGGTGAAGAGACCCAGTACTTC
CDR3 protein: CASSLVGGEETQYF

V gene: TRBV5-8
J gene: TRBJ1-5
clone size: .
D gene: TRBD1
CDR3 DNA: TGTGCCAGCAGCTGGGGACAGGGTACCAATCAGCCCCAGCATTTT
CDR3 protein: CASSWGQGTNQPQHF

V gene: TRBV29-1
J gene: TRBJ2-1
clone size: .
D gene: .
CDR3 DNA: TGCAGCGTTGAAGATGAGTTACAGAGCTCCTACAATGAGCAGTTCTTC
CDR3 protein: CSVEDELQSSYNEQFF

V gene: TRBV27
J gene: TRBJ1-2
clone size: .
D gene: .
CDR3 DNA: TGTGCCAGCAGTAGTTATTCTCTAAGGACAGCTTCTAACTATGGCTACACCTTC
CDR3 protein: CASSSYSLRTASNYGYTF

V gene: TRBV9
J gene: TRBJ1-2
clone size: .
D gene: TRBD1
CDR3 DNA: TGTGCCAGCAGCGTAGCTGGGACAGGGGGTAATGGCTACACCTTC
CDR3 protein: CASSVAGTGGNGYTF

V gene: TRBV9
J gene: TRBJ1-1
clone size: .
D gene: .
CDR3 DNA: TGTGCCAGCAGCGTAGGAGGGGGTACGCGAGCTTTCTTT
CDR3 protein: CASSVGGGTRAFF

V gene: TRBV27
J gene: TRBJ1-4
clone size: .
D gene: TRBD1
CDR3 DNA: TGTGCCAGCAGTTCCTCTGACAGGGCGCGCGAAAAACTGTTTTTT
CDR3 protein: CASSSSDRAREKLFF

V gene: TRBV19
J gene: TRBJ2-7
clone size: .
D gene: .
CDR3 DNA: TGTGCCAGTAATCGAGGGCCCGGCTACGAGCAGTACTTC
CDR3 protein: CASNRGPGYEQYF

V gene: TRBV27
J gene: TRBJ2-7
clone size: once
D gene: .
CDR3 DNA: TGTGCCAGCAGGGCCATGGGCAGCCACGAGCAGTACTTC
CDR3 protein: CASRAMGSHEQYF

V gene: TRBV29-1
J gene: TRBJ2-7
clone size: once
D gene: TRBD2
CDR3 DNA: TGCAGCGTCGATGGGACTAGCGGAGCCTACGAGCAGTACTTC
CDR3 protein: CSVDGTSGAYEQYF

V gene: TRBV9
J gene: TRBJ2-3
clone size: .
D gene: TRBD1
CDR3 DNA: TGTGCCAGCAGCGTCTCGCAGGGGGTAACAGATACGCAGTATTTT
CDR3 protein: CASSVSQGVTDTQYF

V gene: TRBV11-2
J gene: TRBJ1-6
clone size: .
D gene: TRBD1
CDR3 DNA: TGTGCCAGCAGCTCGACAGGGTTTGCGTCACCCCTCCACTTT
CDR3 protein: CASSSTGFASPLHF